This entry describes one T cell receptor beta chain. Study processing details: Nucleated cell counts were estimated from reference gene primer amplification. Clones were sequenced by immunoSEQ multiplex PCR, and TCRdb holds only the in-frame ones, with some missing. D and trimming come from the DNA, and the V and J calls and clone size come from that table. This table has around 200,000 clones, around 81% appearing once. This sample was included in a study of blood T cell repertoires in COVID-19. This CDR3 is built from 14 residues. In germline, CDR1 is SNHLY, CDR2 FYNNEI. The V end lost 3 bases, the J end lost 0 bases, and 8 bases lay between the germline ends.

The sample was peripheral blood. The chain has TRBV2 and TRBJ1-2; the D is unclear. The TCR sequence derives from a woman in her sixties or seventies with acute or convalescent COVID-19. CDR3 residues: CASSEARTNYGYTF. The CDR3 nucleotides are TGTGCCAGCAGTGAGGCCAGAACTAACTATGGCTACACCTTC.